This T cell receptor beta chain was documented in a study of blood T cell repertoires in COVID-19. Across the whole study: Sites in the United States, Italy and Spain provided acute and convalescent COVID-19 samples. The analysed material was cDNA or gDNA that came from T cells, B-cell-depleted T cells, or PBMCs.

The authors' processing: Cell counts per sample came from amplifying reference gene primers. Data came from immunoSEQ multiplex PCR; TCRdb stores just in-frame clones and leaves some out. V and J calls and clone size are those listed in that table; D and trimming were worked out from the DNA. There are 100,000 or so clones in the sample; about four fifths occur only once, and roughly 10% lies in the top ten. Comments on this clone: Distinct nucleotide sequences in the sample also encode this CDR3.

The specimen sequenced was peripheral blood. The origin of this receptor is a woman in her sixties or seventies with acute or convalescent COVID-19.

In DNA, the CDR3 is TGTGCCATCGGACAGTATGGCTACACCTTC. It codes for CAIGQYGYTF. The chain combines TRBV10-3 with TRBJ1-2; TRBD1 is a possible D gene (6 bases). Germline CDR1 and CDR2: ENHRY and SYGVKD. This CDR3 region has 10 residues. V was clipped by 8 bases and J by 5 bases, with 6 bases between them.